Listed below are T cell receptor beta chains from one sample, sequenced in a study of T cells after yellow fever vaccination. MiXCR was run by TCRdb on the 5' RACE reads, yielding one entry per CDR3 protein. The data contain a few hundred thousand distinct CDR3 sequences, approximately 10% of them singletons. Specimen: CD4+ T cells sorted from PBMCs, collected 5 days after the yellow fever booster vaccination. The receptors were gathered from a man aged 18 to 30 who received the YFV17D yellow fever vaccine. Both conserved end residues are part of each CDR3. A D gene is named only where the DNA matches it firmly. Where a row states a size, it is once, few, many or the class of an expanded clone; other rows omit it.

V gene: TRBV4-1; clone size: few; D gene: .; J gene: TRBJ2-1; CDR3 protein: CASSQEGRGFGNEQFF; CDR3 DNA: TGCGCCAGCAGCCAAGAGGGTCGGGGGTTCGGCAATGAGCAGTTCTTC
V gene: TRBV4-3; clone size: .; D gene: TRBD2; J gene: TRBJ2-3; CDR3 protein: CASSQNRPRGGHVTQYF; CDR3 DNA: TGCGCCAGCAGCCAAAATCGGCCGCGGGGGGGACACGTTACGCAGTATTTT
V gene: TRBV7-3; clone size: .; D gene: TRBD1; J gene: TRBJ2-5; CDR3 protein: CASSSRDSQNWYQETQYF; CDR3 DNA: TGTGCCAGCAGCTCCCGGGACAGCCAGAATTGGTACCAAGAGACCCAGTACTTC
V gene: TRBV7-8; clone size: many; D gene: .; J gene: TRBJ1-5; CDR3 protein: CASSSGDQPQHF; CDR3 DNA: TGTGCCAGCAGCTCGGGTGATCAGCCCCAGCATTTT
V gene: TRBV6-5; clone size: .; D gene: .; J gene: TRBJ1-1; CDR3 protein: CASSYWGGADTEAFF; CDR3 DNA: TGTGCCAGCAGTTATTGGGGGGGCGCAGACACTGAAGCTTTCTTT
V gene: TRBV6-2/TRBV6-3; clone size: .; D gene: TRBD1; J gene: TRBJ1-2; CDR3 protein: CASSYSTGVRDGYTF; CDR3 DNA: TGTGCCAGCAGTTACTCGACAGGGGTTCGTGATGGCTACACCTTC
V gene: TRBV28; clone size: .; D gene: .; J gene: TRBJ1-1; CDR3 protein: CASRIGQFNTEAFF; CDR3 DNA: TGTGCCAGCAGAATTGGACAGTTTAACACTGAAGCTTTCTTT
V gene: TRBV3-1; clone size: many; D gene: .; J gene: TRBJ1-6; CDR3 protein: CASSFTQRDLNF; CDR3 DNA: TGTGCCAGCAGCTTCACGCAGCGGGACCTAAACTTT
V gene: TRBV9; clone size: .; D gene: .; J gene: TRBJ1-1; CDR3 protein: CASSQQPNGGEAFF; CDR3 DNA: TGTGCCAGCAGCCAGCAACCTAATGGGGGTGAAGCTTTCTTT
V gene: TRBV10-3; clone size: .; D gene: .; J gene: TRBJ1-5; CDR3 protein: CAISPAHSNQPQHF; CDR3 DNA: TGTGCCATCTCCCCCGCCCATAGCAATCAGCCCCAGCATTTT
V gene: TRBV6-2/TRBV6-3; clone size: .; D gene: .; J gene: TRBJ2-1; CDR3 protein: CASSNSGTESDEQFF; CDR3 DNA: TGTGCCAGCAGTAACTCCGGGACGGAAAGCGATGAGCAGTTCTTC
V gene: TRBV7-9; clone size: few; D gene: .; J gene: TRBJ2-3; CDR3 protein: CASTLRLDTQYF; CDR3 DNA: TGTGCCAGCACCTTGCGTCTAGATACGCAGTATTTT
V gene: TRBV5-4; clone size: few; D gene: .; J gene: TRBJ2-2; CDR3 protein: CASSLAGSFGLFF; CDR3 DNA: TGTGCCAGCAGCTTGGCTGGTTCCTTCGGGCTGTTTTTT
V gene: TRBV9; clone size: .; D gene: .; J gene: TRBJ1-1; CDR3 protein: CASSPNIDQMGAFF; CDR3 DNA: TGTGCCAGCAGCCCTAATATTGACCAAATGGGGGCTTTCTTT
V gene: TRBV7-2; clone size: few; D gene: TRBD1; J gene: TRBJ1-1; CDR3 protein: CASRIGGNTEAFF; CDR3 DNA: TGTGCCAGCAGGATAGGGGGCAACACTGAAGCTTTCTTT
V gene: TRBV20-1; clone size: .; D gene: .; J gene: TRBJ2-3; CDR3 protein: CSTYGEAGNTDTQYF; CDR3 DNA: TGCAGTACTTATGGGGAGGCGGGGAACACAGATACGCAGTATTTT
V gene: TRBV5-1; clone size: many; D gene: TRBD2; J gene: TRBJ2-5; CDR3 protein: CASSLFPGGETQYF; CDR3 DNA: TGCGCCAGCAGCTTGTTTCCGGGGGGGGAGACCCAGTACTTC
V gene: TRBV4-2; clone size: many; D gene: TRBD1; J gene: TRBJ1-5; CDR3 protein: CASSQDPQGASQPQHF; CDR3 DNA: TGTGCCAGCAGCCAAGATCCACAGGGGGCGAGTCAGCCCCAGCATTTT
V gene: TRBV7-3; clone size: many; D gene: TRBD2; J gene: TRBJ2-1; CDR3 protein: CASSLQAGGRDEQFF; CDR3 DNA: TGTGCCAGCAGCTTACAAGCGGGGGGGCGGGATGAGCAGTTCTTC
V gene: TRBV20-1; clone size: .; D gene: TRBD2; J gene: TRBJ2-3; CDR3 protein: CSARPFEASGADTQYF; CDR3 DNA: TGCAGTGCTAGACCCTTTGAGGCTAGCGGGGCTGATACGCAGTATTTT
V gene: TRBV6-1; clone size: .; D gene: .; J gene: TRBJ2-7; CDR3 protein: CASSEARGGRASYEQYF; CDR3 DNA: TGTGCCAGCAGTGAAGCGCGTGGCGGGCGCGCCTCCTACGAGCAGTACTTC
V gene: TRBV12-3/TRBV12-4; clone size: .; D gene: .; J gene: TRBJ2-3; CDR3 protein: CASSEVADTQYF; CDR3 DNA: TGTGCCAGCAGTGAGGTGGCAGATACGCAGTATTTT
V gene: TRBV19; clone size: many; D gene: .; J gene: TRBJ2-7; CDR3 protein: CASSIGWGASHEQYF; CDR3 DNA: TGTGCCAGTAGTATCGGTTGGGGGGCGAGCCACGAGCAGTACTTC
V gene: TRBV15; clone size: many; D gene: TRBD1; J gene: TRBJ2-1; CDR3 protein: CATSRDQGVSYNEQFF; CDR3 DNA: TGTGCCACCAGCAGAGATCAGGGGGTATCCTACAATGAGCAGTTCTTC
V gene: TRBV5-1; clone size: .; D gene: TRBD2; J gene: TRBJ2-5; CDR3 protein: CASSGGELAGGPETQYF; CDR3 DNA: TGCGCCAGCAGCGGCGGCGAACTAGCGGGGGGGCCAGAGACCCAGTACTTC
V gene: TRBV5-1; clone size: many; D gene: .; J gene: TRBJ2-6; CDR3 protein: CASSLEVVPGANVLTF; CDR3 DNA: TGCGCCAGCAGCTTGGAGGTCGTGCCTGGGGCCAACGTCCTGACTTTC
V gene: TRBV5-1; clone size: .; D gene: TRBD1; J gene: TRBJ1-1; CDR3 protein: CASSQGQATEAFF; CDR3 DNA: TGCGCCAGCAGCCAGGGACAGGCTACTGAAGCTTTCTTT
V gene: TRBV20-1; clone size: few; D gene: TRBD2; J gene: TRBJ2-1; CDR3 protein: CRTSGSDNEQFF; CDR3 DNA: TGCAGGACTAGCGGGTCAGACAATGAGCAGTTCTTC
V gene: TRBV4-3; clone size: few; D gene: .; J gene: TRBJ1-6; CDR3 protein: CASSQTAWGVGFNSPLHF; CDR3 DNA: TGCGCCAGCAGCCAAACCGCTTGGGGTGTTGGTTTCAATTCACCCCTCCACTTT
V gene: TRBV4-1; clone size: few; D gene: TRBD1; J gene: TRBJ1-1; CDR3 protein: CASSHLGGPKNTEAFF; CDR3 DNA: TGCGCCAGCAGCCACCTAGGGGGCCCCAAGAACACTGAAGCTTTCTTT
V gene: TRBV19; clone size: .; D gene: .; J gene: TRBJ2-7; CDR3 protein: CASSMGHRGGYEQYF; CDR3 DNA: TGTGCCAGTAGTATGGGACACCGCGGGGGCTACGAGCAGTACTTC
V gene: TRBV7-9; clone size: .; D gene: .; J gene: TRBJ2-6; CDR3 protein: CASSFSTAPTGANVLTF; CDR3 DNA: TGTGCCAGCAGCTTTTCGACGGCTCCGACTGGGGCCAACGTCCTGACTTTC
V gene: TRBV6-5; clone size: few; D gene: .; J gene: TRBJ1-2; CDR3 protein: CASTSGFGGYGYTF; CDR3 DNA: TGTGCCAGCACGAGCGGGTTTGGTGGCTATGGCTACACCTTC
V gene: TRBV15; clone size: few; D gene: .; J gene: TRBJ1-3; CDR3 protein: CATSSGAGNTIYF; CDR3 DNA: TGTGCCACCTCTTCCGGGGCTGGAAACACCATATATTTT
V gene: TRBV6-2/TRBV6-3; clone size: few; D gene: TRBD1; J gene: TRBJ1-5; CDR3 protein: CASSDRADNQPQHF; CDR3 DNA: TGTGCCAGCAGTGACAGGGCCGACAATCAGCCCCAGCATTTT
V gene: TRBV6-5; clone size: .; D gene: TRBD2; J gene: TRBJ2-2; CDR3 protein: CASSGLAGGPGTGELFF; CDR3 DNA: TGTGCCAGCAGCGGACTAGCGGGGGGGCCGGGCACCGGGGAGCTGTTTTTT
V gene: TRBV7-2; clone size: few; D gene: .; J gene: TRBJ1-1; CDR3 protein: CASSPWRRGGTEAFF; CDR3 DNA: TGTGCCAGCAGCCCCTGGAGAAGGGGAGGGACTGAAGCTTTCTTT
V gene: TRBV5-6; clone size: few; D gene: .; J gene: TRBJ1-4; CDR3 protein: CASSLGDRSYEKLFF; CDR3 DNA: TGTGCCAGCAGCTTGGGGGACCGCTCATATGAAAAACTGTTTTTT